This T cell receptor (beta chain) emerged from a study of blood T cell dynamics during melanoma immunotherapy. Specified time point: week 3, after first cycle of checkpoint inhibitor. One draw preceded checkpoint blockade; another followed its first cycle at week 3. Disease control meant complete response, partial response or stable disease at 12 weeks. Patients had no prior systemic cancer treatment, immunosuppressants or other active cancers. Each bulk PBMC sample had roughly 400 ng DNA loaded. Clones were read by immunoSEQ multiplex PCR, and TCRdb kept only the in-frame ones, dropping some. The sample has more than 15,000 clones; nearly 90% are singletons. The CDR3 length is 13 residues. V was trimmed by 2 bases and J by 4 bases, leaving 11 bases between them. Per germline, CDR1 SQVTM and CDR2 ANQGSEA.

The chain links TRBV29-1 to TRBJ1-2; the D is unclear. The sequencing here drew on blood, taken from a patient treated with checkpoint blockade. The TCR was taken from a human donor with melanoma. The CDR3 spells CSVEHSSSYGYTF. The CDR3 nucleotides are TGCAGCGTTGAACACAGTTCCTCCTATGGCTACACCTTC.